These T cell receptor beta chains were read from a single sample in a study of shared clonotypes between healthy human individuals. Sequencing used immunoSEQ multiplex PCR; TCRdb keeps in-frame clones, though not all of them. The sample lists around 550,000 clones, 85% to 95% occurring once. Input material: naive CD8+ T cells sorted from blood. These TCRs come from a woman aged 25 to 39 in good health. CDR3s include the opening cysteine and the closing phenylalanine or tryptophan. Each record gives: V gene, clone size, D gene, J gene, CDR3 DNA, CDR3 protein. The D gene is left open where the match is weak. Only some rows state a clone size, as once, few, many or a class for expanded clones.

TRBV7-6	-	TRBD2	TRBJ2-1	TGTGCCAGCAGCGAAAGACTAGCGGTTAACAATGAGCAGTTCTTC	CASSERLAVNNEQFF
TRBV2	once	-	TRBJ2-4	TGTGCCAGCCATCGGACAGAAAAAAACATTCAGTACTTC	CASHRTEKNIQYF
TRBV4-1	-	-	TRBJ2-7	TGCGCCAGCAGCCAAGAAGGCGGCGGGTCGGCGGAGCAGTACTTC	CASSQEGGGSAEQYF
TRBV5-1	-	-	TRBJ2-7	TGCGCCAGCATAGGGGGGGGCTCCTACGAGCAGTACTTC	CASIGGGSYEQYF
TRBV4-1	-	-	TRBJ2-7	TGCGCCAGCAGCCAATCAATAGCACCGGGATACGAGCAGTACTTC	CASSQSIAPGYEQYF
TRBV27	-	TRBD2	TRBJ2-2	TGTGCCAGCAGAGGGGGACTAGCTCCCTATAACACCGGGGAGCTGTTTTTT	CASRGGLAPYNTGELFF
TRBV18	-	-	TRBJ2-7	TGTGCCAGCTCACCGCCGGAGAGCTCCTACGAGCAGTACTTC	CASSPPESSYEQYF
TRBV11-2	-	-	TRBJ1-1	TGTGCCAGCAGCTTATGGTCCAGCGAGAACACTGAAGCTTTCTTT	CASSLWSSENTEAFF
TRBV11-2	-	-	TRBJ2-5	TGTGCCAGCAGCTTAGAAGAAGAGACCCAGTACTTC	CASSLEEETQYF
TRBV4-1	-	-	TRBJ1-2	TGCGCCAGCAGCTCAGGAGGGTCGCGTGGCTACACCTTC	CASSSGGSRGYTF
TRBV29-1	-	TRBD2	TRBJ2-7	TGCAGCGTTGAGACTAGCGGGAGGGCGGGGGACTACGAGCAGTACTTC	CSVETSGRAGDYEQYF
TRBV29-1	-	-	TRBJ2-5	TGCAGCGTTGTTCCGGGCAGGGCAATACAAGAGACCCAGTACTTC	CSVVPGRAIQETQYF
TRBV5-6	-	TRBD2	TRBJ2-1	TGTGCCAGCAGCTTACTAGCGGGATCTGAGCAGTTCTTC	CASSLLAGSEQFF
TRBV19	-	-	TRBJ2-7	TGTGCCAGTAGTATTTGGCCGTCTGCCGAGCAGTACTTC	CASSIWPSAEQYF
TRBV28	-	-	TRBJ2-7	TGTGCCAGCAGTCTAACCGGGACAAACTACGAGCAGTACTTC	CASSLTGTNYEQYF
TRBV13	-	-	TRBJ2-2	TGTGCCAGCAGCGCCCCCACCGGGGAGCTGTTTTTT	CASSAPTGELFF
TRBV10-2	-	-	TRBJ2-1	TGCGCCAGCAGTAAGAGCGGACGTGTGAAAGATGAGCAGTTCTTC	CASSKSGRVKDEQFF